The TCR beta chain under discussion was sequenced for a study of blood T cells in healthy people across ages. The germline V gene has CDR1 SGHVS and CDR2 FNYEAQ. This CDR3 has 16 amino acids. The V and J ends lost 5 bases and 2 bases respectively, with 18 bases between them. Next came a second PCR, run for about 7 to 12 cycles, which used a sample-barcoded 5' primer along with a J-beta primer mix. TCRdb re-analysed the 5' RACE reads in MiXCR, keeping a single row per CDR3 protein. The sample includes approximately 850,000 distinct CDR3 sequences, roughly 50% of them seen just once. The sequence came from a man under 40 in good health. Sequenced material: blood. This chain joins TRBV7-6 and TRBJ1-2; no reliable D call. CDR3 protein: CASSPRIKTENYGYTF. The CDR3 DNA follows: TGTGCCAGCAGCCCCCGGATAAAGACCGAAAACTATGGCTACACCTTC.